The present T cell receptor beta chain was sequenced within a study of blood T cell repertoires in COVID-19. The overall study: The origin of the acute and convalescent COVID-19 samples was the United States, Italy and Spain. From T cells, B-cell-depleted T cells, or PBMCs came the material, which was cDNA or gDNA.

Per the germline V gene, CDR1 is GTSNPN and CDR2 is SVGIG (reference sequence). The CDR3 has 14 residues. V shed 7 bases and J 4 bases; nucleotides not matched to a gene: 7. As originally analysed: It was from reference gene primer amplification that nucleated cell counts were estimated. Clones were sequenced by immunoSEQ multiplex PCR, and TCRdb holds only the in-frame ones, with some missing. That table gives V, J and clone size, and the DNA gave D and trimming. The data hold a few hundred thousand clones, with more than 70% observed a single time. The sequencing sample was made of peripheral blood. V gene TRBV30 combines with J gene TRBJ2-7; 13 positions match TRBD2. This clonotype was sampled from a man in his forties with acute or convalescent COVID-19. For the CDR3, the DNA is TGTGCCTCTGAGACTAGCGGGAGGTTGTACGAGCAGTACTTC. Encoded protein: CASETSGRLYEQYF.